This TCR beta chain originates from a study of cytomegalovirus exposure and HLA in healthy donors. Details on this clone: The antigen remains undetermined.

The CDR3 spans 13 residues. V was shortened by 8 bases and J by 6 bases, with 13 bases between the two germline ends. The germline gives CDR1 MGHDK, CDR2 SYGVNS. The PCR was carried out with 60 Vbeta primers and 13 Jbeta primers. Only in-frame clones appear in the TCRdb table, and some are missing; sequencing was by immunoSEQ multiplex PCR. This table has roughly 180,000 clones, more than 65% appearing once. Study-level points and caveats: In most subjects, TCR beta sequences reportedly gave accurate predictions of HLA-A and HLA-B alleles. Later analysis associated a missense DCLRE1C variant with TCR beta V- and J-gene trimming. Across donors, presence/absence analyses took sequencing depth to be roughly uniform.

This chain uses TRBV25-1 with TRBJ1-4; no reliable D call. The sequenced sample consisted of PBMCs. The origin of this receptor is a girl aged 10 to 17 in good health and CMV-seropositive. The CDR3 spells CASRGHEDEKLFF. For the CDR3, the DNA is TGTGCCAGCCGAGGGCATGAGGATGAAAAACTGTTTTTT.